Below are 18 T cell receptor beta chains sequenced from a single sample in a study of identifying expanded T cells in peripheral blood. The table came from immunoSEQ multiplex PCR; TCRdb's copy has only in-frame clones and leaves some out. The sample carries some 78,000 clones, about 83% recorded once. The specimen sequenced was blood. The receptors were sampled from a person aged 18 to 75 in good health.

The rearrangement links TRBV7-3 to TRBJ2-1; D is ambiguous. Germline CDR1 reads SGHTA; CDR2 reads FQGTGA. V was shortened by 5 bases and J by 5 bases, with 7 bases between the two germline ends. This CDR3 comprises 12 residues. The CDR3 sequence: CASSRDHNEQFF. Here the CDR3 DNA reads TGTGCCAGCAGCCGCGACCACAATGAGCAGTTCTTC.

This clone appeared a single time. The rearrangement joins TRBV4-3 to TRBJ1-2; D is uncertain. Trimming left V 6 bases short and J 6 bases short, with 8 bases between. Germline V gives CDR1 LGHNA, CDR2 YSLEER. CDR3 size: 11 residues. The chain's CDR3 is CASRGLDGYTF. CDR3 nucleotide sequence: TGCGCCAGCAGGGGTTTGGATGGCTACACCTTC.

This chain uses TRBV7-9 with TRBJ2-5; 9 bases are shared with TRBD1. After removal of 1 base from V and 2 bases from J, the junction contained 5 bases not matched to a gene. The germline V gene encodes CDR1 SEHNR and CDR2 FQNEAQ (reference sequence). The CDR3 runs 16 residues. The CDR3: CASSLGDRVGQETQYF. The CDR3 coding sequence is TGTGCCAGCAGCTTAGGGGACAGGGTAGGACAAGAGACCCAGTACTTC.

The chain employs TRBV25-1 and TRBJ1-6; possible D gene TRBD1, 5 bases. CDR3 size: 16 residues. Per germline, CDR1 MGHDK and CDR2 SYGVNS. V lost 3 bases, J lost 0 bases, and 9 bases lay in between. The CDR3 DNA reads TGTGCCAGCAGTGACGGGGGGGACTCCTATAATTCACCCCTCCACTTT. Protein product: CASSDGGDSYNSPLHF.

The chain is built from TRBV6-5 and TRBJ1-4, with D tentatively TRBD1 (6 bases). V was trimmed by 2 bases and J by 6 bases, leaving 10 bases between them. The V gene's germline CDR1 is MNHEY and CDR2 SVGAGI. The CDR3 sequence is 14 residues long. The chain's CDR3 is CASSYRDTDEKLFF. The DNA for the CDR3 is TGTGCCAGCAGTTACCGGGACACGGATGAAAAACTGTTTTTT.

V and J are TRBV13 and TRBJ2-7; possible D gene TRBD2, 6 bases. CDR3 length: 18 residues. Trimming cost V 0 bases and J 5 bases, with 23 bases left between them. The germline gives CDR1 PRHDT, CDR2 FYEKMQ (reference sequence). The CDR3 is CASSLGLTGFGSNNEQYF. DNA for the CDR3: TGTGCCAGCAGCTTAGGCCTAACGGGGTTCGGGAGTAACAACGAGCAGTACTTC.

The chain recombines TRBV28 with TRBJ2-5; TRBD2 matches at 7 bases. With 6 bases clipped from V and 2 bases from J, the junction kept 9 bases outside the gene matches. Germline V CDR1 and CDR2: MDHEN, SYDVKM. The CDR3 covers 15 residues. Here the CDR3 reads CASSSNMGGQETQYF. The CDR3 DNA reads TGTGCCAGCAGCTCTAATATGGGGGGGCAAGAGACCCAGTACTTC.

V gene TRBV2 combines with J gene TRBJ2-5; maybe TRBD1 (6 bases). The V and J ends lost 3 bases and 2 bases respectively, with 13 bases between them. CDR3 size: 15 residues. The germline gives CDR1 SNHLY, CDR2 FYNNEI. DNA for the CDR3: TGTGCCAGCAGTGACCCCGGGACACGACAAGAGACCCAGTACTTC. This codes for CASSDPGTRQETQYF.

This chain uses TRBV28 with TRBJ2-7; 9 nucleotides line up with TRBD1. Germline assignment: CDR1 MDHEN and CDR2 SYDVKM. CDR3 length equals 14 residues. The trim removed 5 bases at V and 6 bases at J, leaving 8 bases unmatched. CDR3 nucleotides: TGTGCCAGCAGTCTCGGGACAGGGATTGGCGAGCAGTACTTC. This encodes CASSLGTGIGEQYF.

V and J are TRBV18 and TRBJ2-7, with D possibly matching TRBD1 (6 bases). Trimming took off 0 bases at V and 5 bases at J, with 14 bases between the two ends. CDR1 and CDR2 from the germline V gene are KGHSH and LQKENI. This CDR3 is 15 amino acids long. The CDR3 bases are TGTGCCAGCTCACCACCCCAGAGCAGGGGCGACGAGCAGTACTTC. Amino acids: CASSPPQSRGDEQYF. The full variable domain, rest sourced from reference TRBV18 and TRBJ2-7, is NAGVMQNPRHLVRRRGQEARLRCSPMKGHSHVYWYRQLPEEGLKFMVYLQKENIIDESGMPKERFSAEFPKEGPSILRIQQVVRGDSAAYFCASSPPQSRGDEQYFGPGTRLTVT.

This clone was picked up a small number of times. The chain uses TRBV19 and TRBJ2-7; unclear D gene. The V and J ends lost 5 bases and 4 bases respectively, with 15 bases between them. CDR1 is LNHDA, CDR2 SQIVND, per germline (reference sequence). This CDR3 spans 14 amino acids. CDR3 in amino acids: CASSPGQVGYEQYF. The DNA for the CDR3 is TGTGCCAGTAGTCCGGGCCAGGTTGGGTACGAGCAGTACTTC.

CDR3 amino acids: CAWELHNEQFF. Written as DNA, the CDR3 is TGTGCCTGGGAACTCCACAATGAGCAGTTCTTC. The gene calls are TRBV30 and TRBJ2-1; D unresolved. The germline gives CDR1 GTSNPN, CDR2 SVGIG (reference sequence). CDR3 length equals 11 residues. V was cut by 5 bases and J by 5 bases, with 7 bases left in between.

The chain links TRBV13 to TRBJ1-4; unclear D gene. The ends were cut back, 0 bases at V and 5 bases at J, with 13 bases in the middle. Germline V CDR1 and CDR2: PRHDT, FYEKMQ (reference sequence). CDR3 length: 16 residues. CDR3 amino acids: CASSLGLRRKNEKLFF. The CDR3 region has the DNA TGTGCCAGCAGCTTAGGCCTCAGACGCAAGAATGAAAAACTGTTTTTT.

The J gene is TRBJ2-5, the V gene TRBV19; 7 bases are a match to TRBD1. The trim removed 8 bases at V and 3 bases at J, leaving 6 bases unmatched. Germline values: CDR1 LNHDA, CDR2 SQIVND (reference sequence). The CDR3 is 13 amino acids. In DNA, the CDR3 is TGTGCCAGTTCCAATCAGGGGGAAGAGACCCAGTACTTC. Its protein product is CASSNQGEETQYF. Using reference TRBV19 and TRBJ2-5 for the parts outside the CDR3, the full variable domain is DGGITQSPKYLFRKEGQNVTLSCEQNLNHDAMYWYRQDPGQGLRLIYYSQIVNDFQKGDIAEGYSVSREKKESFPLTVTSAQKNPTAFYLCASSNQGEETQYFGPGTRLLVL.

This clone showed up just a few times. This chain uses TRBV29-1 with TRBJ2-2, with 7 bases lining up with TRBD2. The CDR3 is made up of 14 amino acids. V shed 7 bases, J shed 1 base, and the junction held 6 bases outside the gene matches. CDR1 and CDR2 from the germline V gene are SQVTM and ANQGSEA. CDR3 in DNA: TGCAGCGCCGGGACGGGGGGGAACACCGGGGAGCTGTTTTTT. It codes for CSAGTGGNTGELFF.

The V call is TRBV7-3, the J call TRBJ1-5, with TRBD1 as a possible D gene (5 bases). V was trimmed by 1 base and J by 11 bases, leaving 12 bases between them. The CDR3 runs to 13 residues. Looked up from germline, CDR1 is SGHTA and CDR2 is FQGTGA. CDR3 in DNA: TGTGCCAGCAGCTTAAACCGGGACGCGGCCCAGCATTTT. It is translated as CASSLNRDAAQHF.

As DNA, the CDR3 is TGCGCCAGCAGCCAAGATCGGTCCTCCTACAATGAGCAGTTCTTC. This sequence encodes CASSQDRSSYNEQFF. The rearrangement joins TRBV4-3 to TRBJ2-1; D is unresolved. The germline V gene has CDR1 LGHNA and CDR2 YSLEER. This CDR3 is built from 15 residues. V dropped 0 bases and J dropped 0 bases, with 6 bases sitting between them.

This clone was recorded a few times. The V gene is TRBV6-5, the J gene TRBJ2-1; the match to TRBD2 covers 8 bases. The CDR3 is 15 residues long. With V trimmed by 6 bases and J by 5 bases, 9 bases remained unmatched. Germline CDR1 is MNHEY and CDR2 is SVGAGI. The CDR3: CASRPSGGRNNEQFF. The CDR3 DNA follows: TGTGCCAGCAGGCCTTCGGGCGGGAGGAACAATGAGCAGTTCTTC.